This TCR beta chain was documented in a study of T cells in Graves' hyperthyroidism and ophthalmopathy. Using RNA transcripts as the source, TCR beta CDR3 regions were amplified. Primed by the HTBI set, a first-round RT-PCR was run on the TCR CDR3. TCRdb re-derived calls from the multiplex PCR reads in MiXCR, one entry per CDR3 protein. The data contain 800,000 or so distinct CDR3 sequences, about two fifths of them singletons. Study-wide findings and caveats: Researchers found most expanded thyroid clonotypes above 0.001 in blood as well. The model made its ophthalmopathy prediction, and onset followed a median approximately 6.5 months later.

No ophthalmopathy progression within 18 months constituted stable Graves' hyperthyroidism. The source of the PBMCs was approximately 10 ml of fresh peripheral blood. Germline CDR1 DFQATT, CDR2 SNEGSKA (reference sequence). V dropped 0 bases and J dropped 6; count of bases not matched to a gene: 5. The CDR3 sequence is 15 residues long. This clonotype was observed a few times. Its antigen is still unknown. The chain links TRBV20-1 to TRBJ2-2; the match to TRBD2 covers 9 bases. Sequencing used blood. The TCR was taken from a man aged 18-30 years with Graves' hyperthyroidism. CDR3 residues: CSARDGGGAAGELFF. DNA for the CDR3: TGCAGTGCTAGAGATGGCGGGGGGGCCGCCGGGGAGCTGTTTTTT.